Below, 6 T cell receptor beta chains from the same sample are listed, as sequenced in a study of radiotherapy plus CTLA-4 blockade in lung cancer. Sequencing was performed with immunoSEQ multiplex PCR; in TCRdb, only in-frame clones are kept and a portion is missing. Here the sample spans about 51,000 clones, 65% to 80% being singletons. The source material was peripheral blood, sampled from a patient treated with radiotherapy plus ipilimumab. These receptors all come from a human donor with non-small cell lung cancer whose response to radiotherapy plus ipilimumab could not be evaluated.

The rearrangement links TRBV20-1 to TRBJ1-1; weak D call: TRBD1 (5 bases). Germline-derived CDR1 and CDR2 are DFQATT and SNEGSKA (reference sequence). The CDR3 is 11 amino acids. The V gene lost 6 bases and the J gene lost 6 bases, with 11 bases spanning the gap. This CDR3 reads CSAWDFAEAFF. Here the CDR3 DNA reads TGCAGTGCATGGGACTTCGCTGAAGCTTTCTTT.

This chain uses TRBV27 with TRBJ2-5; D is perhaps TRBD2 (5 bases). The CDR3 loop spans 14 amino acids. V lost 5 bases and J lost 0, with 10 bases in between. Germline V lookup: CDR1 MNHEY, CDR2 SMNVEV (reference sequence). This CDR3 is CASSPGLNQETQYF. The CDR3 region has the DNA TGTGCCAGCAGTCCCGGACTGAACCAAGAGACCCAGTACTTC.

The CDR3 DNA is TGTGCCAGCCGAACTAGCGGGAGCTTGCATGAGCAGTTCTTC. Translating it yields CASRTSGSLHEQFF. The V gene is TRBV7-9, the J gene TRBJ2-1, with TRBD2 matching over 11 bases. V trimming: 8 bases; J trimming: 8 bases; junction bases outside the gene matches: 8. Germline V gene sequence: CDR1 SEHNR, CDR2 FQNEAQ (reference sequence). The CDR3 has 14 residues.

This rearrangement joins TRBV4-1 to TRBJ1-1; D not certain. CDR1 and CDR2 from the germline V gene are MGHRA and YSYEKL. The CDR3 is 14 amino acids. Trimming removed 6 bases at V and 4 bases at J, with 15 bases between. The CDR3 DNA sequence: TGCGCCAGCAGACCTGACCGGCGGGGCACTGAAGCTTTCTTT. It specifies CASRPDRRGTEAFF.

The chain carries TRBV23-1 and TRBJ1-5; D gene unclear. TRBV23-1 is an ORF for which the function is uncertain. The CDR3 has 13 amino acids. The germline V and J ends were trimmed by 3 bases and 3 bases, with 6 bases remaining between them. The CDR3 bases are TGCGCCAGCAGTCACAGCGACAATCAGCCCCAGCATTTT. It codes for CASSHSDNQPQHF.

The CDR3 here is CASTKTGGDTEAFF. DNA for the CDR3: TGTGCCAGCACTAAAACAGGGGGCGATACTGAAGCTTTCTTT. The chain links TRBV2 to TRBJ1-1; 9 bases map to TRBD1. CDR3 length: 14 amino acids. Per germline, CDR1 SNHLY and CDR2 FYNNEI. Trimming took 7 bases from V and 5 from J; bases not matched to a gene: 8.